This T cell receptor beta chain stems from a study of blood T cells in healthy people across ages. Through a sample-barcoded 5' primer and a J-beta primer mix, a second PCR was run for about 7 to 12 cycles. With 12 random nucleotides, a template-switch adaptor tagged each individual cDNA molecule. TCRdb reanalysed the 5' RACE reads using MiXCR and keeps one entry per CDR3 protein. The table lists about 1.6 million distinct CDR3 sequences, almost 35% of them singletons. Germline V gives CDR1 MNHNY, CDR2 SVGAGI (reference sequence). Trimming cost V 6 bases and J 0 bases, with 17 bases left between them. The CDR3 has 16 residues. Concerning this clonotype: Its antigen is unknown.

General study findings and limits: PBMCs went unsorted, and a conclusive naive versus antigen-experienced comparison was therefore prevented.

Source material: blood. V gene TRBV6-6 combines with J gene TRBJ1-2, with a weak D call TRBD1 (5 bases). The TCR comes from a woman in her 30s in good health. This CDR3 reads CASRGLRGNANYGYTF. The CDR3 DNA reads TGTGCCAGCAGGGGGCTAAGGGGTAACGCTAACTATGGCTACACCTTC.